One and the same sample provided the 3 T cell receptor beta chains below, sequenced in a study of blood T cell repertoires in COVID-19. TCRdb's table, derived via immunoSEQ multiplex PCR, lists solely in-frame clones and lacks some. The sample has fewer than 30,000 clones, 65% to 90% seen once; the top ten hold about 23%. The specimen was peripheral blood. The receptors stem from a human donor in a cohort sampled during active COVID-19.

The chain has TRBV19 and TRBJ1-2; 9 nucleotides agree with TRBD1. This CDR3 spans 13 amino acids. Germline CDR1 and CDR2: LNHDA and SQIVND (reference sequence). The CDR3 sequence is CAVRDRVFGGYTF. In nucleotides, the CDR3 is TGTGCGGTGAGGGACAGGGTTTTTGGTGGCTACACCTTC.

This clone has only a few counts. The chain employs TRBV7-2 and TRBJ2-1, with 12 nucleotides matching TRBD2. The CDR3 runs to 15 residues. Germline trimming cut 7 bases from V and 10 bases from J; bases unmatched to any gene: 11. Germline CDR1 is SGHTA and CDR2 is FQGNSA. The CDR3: CASTILAGGIREQFF. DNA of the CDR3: TGTGCCAGCACCATCCTAGCGGGGGGGATTCGAGAGCAGTTCTTC.

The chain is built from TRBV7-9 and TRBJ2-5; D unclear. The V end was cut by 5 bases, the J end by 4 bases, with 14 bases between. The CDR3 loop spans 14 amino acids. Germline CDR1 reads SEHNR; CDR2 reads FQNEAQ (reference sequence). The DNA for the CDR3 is TGTGCCAGCAGCCCTAGTCCGCTCCGAGAGACCCAGTACTTC. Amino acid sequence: CASSPSPLRETQYF.